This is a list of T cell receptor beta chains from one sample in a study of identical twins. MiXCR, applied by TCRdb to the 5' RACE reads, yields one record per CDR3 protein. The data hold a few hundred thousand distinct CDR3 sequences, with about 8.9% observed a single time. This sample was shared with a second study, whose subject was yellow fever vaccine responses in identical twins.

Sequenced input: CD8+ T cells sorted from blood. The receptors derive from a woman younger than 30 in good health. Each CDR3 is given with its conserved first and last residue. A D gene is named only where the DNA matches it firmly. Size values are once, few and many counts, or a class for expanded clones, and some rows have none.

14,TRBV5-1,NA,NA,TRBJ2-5,CASSFPGYEETQYF,TGCGCCAGCAGCTTCCCGGGTTATGAAGAGACCCAGTACTTC
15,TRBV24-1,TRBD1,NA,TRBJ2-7,CATSDPGTGTYEQYF,TGTGCCACCAGTGATCCCGGGACAGGGACCTACGAGCAGTACTTC
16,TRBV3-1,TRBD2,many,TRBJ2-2,CASQALSGRKTGELFF,TGTGCCAGCCAAGCCCTTAGCGGGAGGAAAACCGGGGAGCTGTTTTTT
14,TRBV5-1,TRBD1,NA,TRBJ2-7,CASSSGTVPYEQYF,TGCGCCAGCAGCTCCGGGACAGTGCCCTACGAGCAGTACTTC
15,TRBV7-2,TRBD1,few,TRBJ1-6,CASSAGTGYNSPLHF,TGTGCCAGCAGCGCAGGGACAGGATATAATTCACCCCTCCACTTT
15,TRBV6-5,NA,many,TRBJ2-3,CASSYGTVSTDTQYF,TGTGCCAGCAGTTACGGGACTGTAAGCACAGATACGCAGTATTTT
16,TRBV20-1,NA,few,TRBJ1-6,CSAREARDTYNSPLHF,TGCAGTGCTAGAGAGGCGCGGGACACCTATAATTCACCCCTCCACTTT
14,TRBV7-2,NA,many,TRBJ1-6,CASSDGARGSPLHF,TGTGCCAGCAGCGACGGGGCTCGGGGTTCACCCCTCCACTTT
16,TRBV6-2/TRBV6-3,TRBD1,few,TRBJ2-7,CASSYPLDRTTYEQYF,TGTGCCAGCAGCTACCCCCTGGACAGGACGACCTACGAGCAGTACTTC
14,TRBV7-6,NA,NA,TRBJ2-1,CASSPADRGDEQFF,TGTGCCAGCAGCCCAGCGGACAGAGGTGATGAGCAGTTCTTC
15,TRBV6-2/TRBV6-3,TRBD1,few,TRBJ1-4,CASGPRDREDEKLFF,TGTGCCAGCGGCCCCAGGGACAGGGAGGATGAAAAACTGTTTTTT
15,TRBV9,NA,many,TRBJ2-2,CASSVSGANTGELFF,TGTGCCAGCAGCGTATCTGGGGCCAACACCGGGGAGCTGTTTTTT
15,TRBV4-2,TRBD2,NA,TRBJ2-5,CASSQDREGGETQYF,TGTGCCAGCAGCCAAGATCGGGAGGGAGGTGAGACCCAGTACTTC
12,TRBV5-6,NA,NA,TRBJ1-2,CASSLAGNGYTF,TGTGCCAGCAGCTTGGCGGGCAATGGCTACACCTTC
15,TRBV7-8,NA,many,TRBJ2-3,CASSKAGWSTDTQYF,TGTGCCAGCAGTAAGGCGGGATGGAGCACAGATACGCAGTATTTT
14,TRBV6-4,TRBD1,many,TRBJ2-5,CASRTGGEQETQYF,TGTGCCAGCAGGACAGGGGGGGAGCAAGAGACCCAGTACTTC
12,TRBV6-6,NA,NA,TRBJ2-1,CASTRTDNEQFF,TGTGCCAGCACCCGGACAGACAATGAGCAGTTCTTC
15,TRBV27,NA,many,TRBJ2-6,CASSLTASGANVLTF,TGTGCCAGCAGTTTAACAGCCTCTGGGGCCAACGTCCTGACTTTC
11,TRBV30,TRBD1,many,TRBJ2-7,CALTGGYEQYF,TGTGCCTTGACAGGGGGATACGAGCAGTACTTC
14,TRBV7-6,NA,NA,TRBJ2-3,CASSAWTTTDTQYF,TGTGCCAGCAGCGCCTGGACGACCACAGATACGCAGTATTTT
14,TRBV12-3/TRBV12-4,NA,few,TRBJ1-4,CASSQTITNEKLFF,TGTGCCAGCAGTCAGACGATTACTAATGAAAAACTGTTTTTT
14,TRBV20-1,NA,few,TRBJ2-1,CSARSGSSYNEQFF,TGCAGTGCTAGGTCCGGGAGCTCCTACAATGAGCAGTTCTTC
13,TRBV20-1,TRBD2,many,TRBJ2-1,CSATGLNYNEQFF,TGCAGTGCCACGGGACTAAACTACAATGAGCAGTTCTTC
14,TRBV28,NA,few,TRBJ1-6,CASSSGTTGSPLHF,TGTGCCAGCAGTTCCGGGACAACAGGTTCACCCCTCCACTTT
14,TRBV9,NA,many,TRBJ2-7,CASSLSQNSYEQYF,TGTGCCAGCAGCCTAAGCCAGAACTCCTACGAGCAGTACTTC